These 8 T cell receptor beta chains came from one sample sequenced in a study of cytomegalovirus exposure and HLA in healthy donors. Sequenced by immunoSEQ multiplex PCR; TCRdb stores in-frame clones only, minus some. The data show about 280,000 clones, approximately 90% seen once. Material: PBMCs. These receptors were collected from a woman younger than 30 in good health and CMV-seronegative.

For this clone: The same CDR3 can be traced to other DNA sequences in this sample. The genes are TRBV28 and TRBJ2-7, with TRBD1 matching over 9 bases. V dropped 3 bases and J dropped 3; count of bases not matched to a gene: 0. In germline, CDR1 is MDHEN, CDR2 SYDVKM. The CDR3 is made up of 13 amino acids. The CDR3 region is CASSLGQGYEQYF. CDR3 coding DNA: TGTGCCAGCAGTTTGGGACAGGGCTACGAGCAGTACTTC.

The rearrangement uses TRBV28 and TRBJ2-5; TRBD1 might be the D (5 bases). CDR1 is MDHEN, CDR2 SYDVKM, per germline. V dropped 2 bases and J dropped 2 bases, with 9 bases sitting between them. CDR3 length equals 14 residues. The CDR3 is CASSLLGPQETQYF. In DNA, the CDR3 is TGTGCCAGCAGTTTACTGGGGCCACAAGAGACCCAGTACTTC.

J is TRBJ2-3 and V is TRBV6-6; TRBD2 is a possible D gene (6 bases). Germline CDR1 and CDR2: MNHNY and SVGAGI (reference sequence). V lost 4 bases to trimming and J lost 2 bases, with 10 bases between them. This CDR3 has 14 residues. For the CDR3, the DNA is TGTGCCAGCAGTTCAGGAGGGTCCACAGATACGCAGTATTTT. Its protein product is CASSSGGSTDTQYF.

This chain links TRBV20-1 with TRBJ1-2; D remains ambiguous. The germline CDR1 and CDR2 sequences are DFQATT and SNEGSKA (reference sequence). The CDR3 runs to 11 residues. V was trimmed by 3 bases and J by 5 bases, leaving 7 bases between them. CDR3 in DNA: TGCAGTGCTAGCGGAGGTTATGGCTACACCTTC. Translating it yields CSASGGYGYTF.

This CDR3 reads CASTGGAGELFF. The CDR3 region has the DNA TGCGCCAGCACGGGGGGGGCCGGGGAGCTGTTTTTT. This chain uses TRBV10-1 with TRBJ2-2; 8 bases match TRBD2. Germline V gene data show CDR1 as WNHNN and CDR2 as SYGVQD (reference sequence). CDR3 length: 12 residues. J was trimmed by 6 bases and V by 7 bases; bases with no gene match: 1.

The rearrangement joins TRBV25-1 to TRBJ2-1, with TRBD2 matching 8 bases. There are 14 residues in the CDR3. Germline CDR1 reads MGHDK; CDR2 reads SYGVNS. V lost 6 bases and J lost 4; bases outside the gene matches: 5. DNA for the CDR3: TGTGCCAGCAGATCGGGAGGGTTTTACAATGAGCAGTTCTTC. Residues: CASRSGGFYNEQFF.

V usage is TRBV25-1 and J usage is TRBJ1-2; D may be TRBD1 (6 bases). The CDR3 is 12 residues long. Germline V gene lookup returns CDR1 MGHDK and CDR2 SYGVNS. V was clipped by 6 bases and J by 3 bases, with 8 bases between them. The CDR3 sequence: CASRQGDYGYTF. The CDR3 DNA follows: TGTGCCAGCAGACAGGGAGACTATGGCTACACCTTC.

For this clone: At one boundary the junction diverges from the germline segment, which might be a read error. The rearrangement links TRBV5-4 to TRBJ2-7; D possibly corresponds to TRBD1 (6 bases). The CDR3 is 12 amino acids. Germline CDR1 is SGHNT and CDR2 is YYREEE (reference sequence). CDR3 bases: TGTGCCAGCAGCTTCCGGACAGAAACCATGCACTTC. Translation gives CASSFRTETMHF.